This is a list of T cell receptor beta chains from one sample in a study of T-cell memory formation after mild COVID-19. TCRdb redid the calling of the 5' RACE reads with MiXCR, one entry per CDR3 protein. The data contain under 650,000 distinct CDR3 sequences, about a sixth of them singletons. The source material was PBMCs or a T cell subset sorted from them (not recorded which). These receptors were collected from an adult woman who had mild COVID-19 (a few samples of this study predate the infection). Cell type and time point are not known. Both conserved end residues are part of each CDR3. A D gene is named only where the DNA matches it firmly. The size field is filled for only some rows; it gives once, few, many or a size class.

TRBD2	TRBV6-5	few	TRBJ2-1	CASSYREGRGNEQFF	TGTGCCAGCAGTTACCGGGAGGGGCGGGGCAATGAGCAGTTCTTC
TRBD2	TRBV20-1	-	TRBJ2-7	CSARGLAGALGVGEQYF	TGCAGTGCTAGAGGACTAGCGGGGGCCTTAGGCGTTGGCGAGCAGTACTTC
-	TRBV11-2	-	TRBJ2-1	CGSSLDRIDITGPTRDEQFF	TGTGGCAGCAGCTTAGATCGTATTGATATCACAGGCCCAACGAGGGATGAGCAGTTCTTC
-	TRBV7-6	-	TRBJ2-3	CASSSGYGDTQYF	TGTGCCAGCAGCTCCGGGTATGGAGATACGCAGTATTTT
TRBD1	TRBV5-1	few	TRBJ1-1	CASSTGGTGTEAFF	TGCGCCAGCAGCACAGGGGGCACGGGCACTGAAGCTTTCTTT
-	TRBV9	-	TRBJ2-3	CASSVSPGGTDTQYF	TGTGCCAGCAGCGTATCCCCTGGAGGTACAGATACGCAGTATTTT
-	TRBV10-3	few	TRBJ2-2	CAISSEFTGELFF	TGTGCCATCAGTTCGGAATTCACCGGGGAGCTGTTTTTT
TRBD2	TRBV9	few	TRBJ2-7	CASSVDPGGSYEQYF	TGTGCCAGCAGCGTAGACCCGGGAGGGTCCTACGAGCAGTACTTC
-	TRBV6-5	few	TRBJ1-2	CASRNSWGDYGYTF	TGTGCCAGCAGGAACTCGTGGGGAGACTATGGCTACACCTTC
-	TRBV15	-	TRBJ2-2	CATSPTGIDTGELFF	TGTGCCACCAGCCCTACAGGGATCGACACCGGGGAGCTGTTTTTT
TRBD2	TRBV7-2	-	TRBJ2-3	CASSPLLSGGTDTQYF	TGTGCCAGCAGCCCACTACTCAGCGGGGGGACAGATACGCAGTATTTT
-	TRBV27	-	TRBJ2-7	CASSDYSRATYEQYF	TGTGCCAGCAGTGACTACTCCCGGGCGACCTACGAGCAGTACTTC
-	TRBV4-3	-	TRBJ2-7	CASSQEWDTVQYEQYF	TGCGCCAGCAGCCAAGAATGGGACACCGTTCAGTACGAGCAGTACTTC
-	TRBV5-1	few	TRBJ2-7	CASSPRPDSYEQYF	TGCGCCAGCAGCCCCCGGCCGGACTCCTACGAGCAGTACTTC
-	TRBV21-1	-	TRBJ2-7	CASSSHEQYF	TGTGCCAGCAGCAGCCACGAGCAGTACTTC
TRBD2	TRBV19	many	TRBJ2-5	CASSTGLAGVRETQYF	TGTGCCAGTAGTACCGGACTAGCGGGAGTTAGGGAGACCCAGTACTTC
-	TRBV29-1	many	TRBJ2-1	CSVRGTHEQFF	TGCAGCGTGCGCGGGACACATGAGCAGTTCTTC
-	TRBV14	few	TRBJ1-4	CASSRHRGTNEKLFF	TGTGCCAGCAGCCGGCATAGGGGAACTAATGAAAAACTGTTTTTT
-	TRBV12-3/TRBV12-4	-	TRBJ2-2	CASSQDYLVTGELFF	TGTGCCAGCAGCCAGGACTACCTGGTCACCGGGGAGCTGTTTTTT
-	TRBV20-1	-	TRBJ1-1	CSATTRGKAYTEAFF	TGCAGTGCTACCACGAGGGGAAAAGCGTACACTGAAGCTTTCTTT
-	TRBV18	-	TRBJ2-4	CASSTSTVKNIQYF	TGTGCCAGCTCTACTTCGACAGTCAAAAACATTCAGTACTTC
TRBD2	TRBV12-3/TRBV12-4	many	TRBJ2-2	CASSPSGGSDLFF	TGTGCCAGCAGCCCTAGCGGGGGGTCTGATCTGTTTTTT
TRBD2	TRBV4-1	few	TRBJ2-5	CASSLLAGGAETQYF	TGCGCCAGCAGCCTTTTAGCGGGGGGGGCGGAGACCCAGTACTTC
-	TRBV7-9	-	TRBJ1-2	CASSLGFRQGSGYTF	TGTGCCAGCAGCTTAGGTTTCCGCCAGGGATCTGGCTACACCTTC
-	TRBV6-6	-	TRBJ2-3	CASSYRTLLGVEIADTQYF	TGTGCCAGCAGTTACCGAACGTTACTTGGAGTGGAAATCGCAGATACGCAGTATTTT
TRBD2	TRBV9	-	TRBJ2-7	CASSVLASGGPYEQYF	TGTGCCAGCAGCGTTCTTGCTAGCGGGGGTCCCTACGAGCAGTACTTC
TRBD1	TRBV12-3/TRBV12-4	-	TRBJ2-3	CASTPRQGPDTQYF	TGTGCCAGCACCCCTCGACAGGGGCCAGATACGCAGTATTTT
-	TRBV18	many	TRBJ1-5	CASSPAERIDNQPQHF	TGTGCCAGCTCACCAGCGGAGAGGATCGACAATCAGCCCCAGCATTTT
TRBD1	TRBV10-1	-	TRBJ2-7	CASSDILSPDRLSYEQYF	TGCGCCAGCAGTGATATCCTGTCGCCGGACAGGTTATCCTACGAGCAGTACTTC
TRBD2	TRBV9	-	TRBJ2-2	CASSAGLAGANGELFF	TGTGCCAGCAGCGCCGGACTAGCGGGCGCCAACGGGGAGCTGTTTTTT
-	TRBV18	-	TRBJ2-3	CASSRYGDSRTDTQYF	TGTGCCAGCTCGCGTTACGGGGACTCACGCACAGATACGCAGTATTTT
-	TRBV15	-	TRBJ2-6	CAAGDRRAHVLTF	TGTGCCGCGGGGGACAGGCGGGCCCATGTCCTGACTTTC
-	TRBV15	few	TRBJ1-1	CATSRDYAGEAFF	TGTGCCACCAGCAGAGATTACGCGGGTGAAGCTTTCTTT
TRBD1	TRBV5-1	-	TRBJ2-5	CASSRDRVETQYF	TGCGCCAGCAGCCGGGACAGGGTGGAGACCCAGTACTTC
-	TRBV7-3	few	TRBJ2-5	CASSLDSGLSGETQYF	TGTGCCAGCAGCTTGGATTCGGGATTATCTGGGGAGACCCAGTACTTC
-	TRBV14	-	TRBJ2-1	CASSHYPASYNEQFF	TGTGCCAGCAGCCACTACCCAGCGTCCTACAATGAGCAGTTCTTC
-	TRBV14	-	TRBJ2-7	CASSQGGVVEQYF	TGTGCCAGCAGCCAAGGGGGGGTTGTGGAGCAGTACTTC
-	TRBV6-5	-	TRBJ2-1	CASSPPHIRDPTANEQFF	TGTGCCAGCAGTCCACCCCACATTCGGGATCCCACCGCCAATGAGCAGTTCTTC
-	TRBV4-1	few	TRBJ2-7	CASSQARGREYEQYF	TGCGCCAGCAGCCAAGCCCGGGGGCGCGAATACGAGCAGTACTTC
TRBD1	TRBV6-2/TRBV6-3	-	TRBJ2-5	CASSYFLGQGVETQYF	TGTGCCAGCAGTTACTTTTTGGGACAGGGGGTCGAGACCCAGTACTTC
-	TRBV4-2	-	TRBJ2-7	CASSQAPGTRREQYF	TGTGCCAGCAGCCAAGCACCCGGGACGAGGAGGGAGCAGTACTTC
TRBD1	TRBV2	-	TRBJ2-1	CASRTVRDRANEQFF	TGTGCCAGCAGAACAGTCCGGGACAGGGCTAATGAGCAGTTCTTC
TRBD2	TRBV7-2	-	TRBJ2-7	CASSLGLALVYEQYF	TGTGCCAGCAGCTTAGGACTAGCGTTGGTCTACGAGCAGTACTTC
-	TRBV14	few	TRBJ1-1	CASSHRFGTEAFF	TGTGCCAGCAGCCACCGGTTCGGCACTGAAGCTTTCTTT
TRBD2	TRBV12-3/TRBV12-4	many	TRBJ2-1	CASSPHGLAGVAQFF	TGTGCCAGCAGTCCCCATGGACTAGCGGGAGTTGCGCAGTTCTTC
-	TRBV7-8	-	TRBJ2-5	CASSLSRGVAGETQYF	TGTGCCAGCAGCTTAAGTCGCGGGGTGGCAGGGGAGACCCAGTACTTC
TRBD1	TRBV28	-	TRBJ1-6	CASSLRDRGSPLHF	TGTGCCAGCAGTCTCCGGGACAGGGGCTCACCCCTCCACTTT
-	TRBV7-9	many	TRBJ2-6	CASSFAASNVLTF	TGTGCCAGCAGCTTTGCCGCTTCCAACGTCCTGACTTTC
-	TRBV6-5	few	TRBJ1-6	CASSYNHNSPLHF	TGTGCCAGCAGTTACAATCATAATTCACCCCTCCACTTT
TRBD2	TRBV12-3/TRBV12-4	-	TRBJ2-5	CASSRLSGGETQYF	TGTGCCAGCAGCCGCCTTAGCGGGGGCGAGACCCAGTACTTC
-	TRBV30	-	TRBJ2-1	CAWTTGGSSYNEQFF	TGTGCCTGGACGACCGGGGGCAGCTCCTACAATGAGCAGTTCTTC
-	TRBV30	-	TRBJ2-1	CAWSKLGIGDNEQFF	TGTGCCTGGAGTAAATTAGGTATTGGGGACAATGAGCAGTTCTTC
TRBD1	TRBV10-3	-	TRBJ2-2	CAISEGQVNTGELFF	TGTGCCATCAGTGAGGGACAGGTGAACACCGGGGAGCTGTTTTTT